A single sample gave rise to the 8 T cell receptor beta chains below, sequenced in a study of blood T cells in healthy people across ages. Through a sample-barcoded 5' primer and a J-beta primer mix, a second PCR was run for roughly 7 to 12 cycles. TCRdb passed the 5' RACE reads through MiXCR, listing each CDR3 protein once. This table has 550,000 to 700,000 distinct CDR3 sequences, approximately 27% appearing once. The sequenced sample was blood. The receptors originated from a woman aged 70 to 79 in good health.

This clonotype was counted many times. The rearrangement links TRBV7-2 to TRBJ2-5; TRBD2 aligns across 10 bases. The trim removed 3 bases at V and 12 bases at J, leaving 13 bases unmatched. This CDR3 contains 15 residues. Germline loops: CDR1 SGHTA, CDR2 FQGNSA. As DNA, the CDR3 is TGTGCCAGCAGCTTGGGTGCTAGCGGGGGCCTTGAAGAGTACTTC. This codes for CASSLGASGGLEEYF.

The chain is built from TRBV7-6 and TRBJ2-5, with TRBD2 as a possible D gene (6 bases). Germline assignment: CDR1 SGHVS and CDR2 FNYEAQ. The V end was cut by 5 bases, the J end by 3 bases, with 10 bases between. The CDR3 length is 13 residues. CDR3 nucleotide sequence: TGTGCCAGCAGCAGGAGGGTGGAAGAGACCCAGTACTTC. Amino acid sequence: CASSRRVEETQYF. The entire variable domain, with the rest obtained from reference TRBV7-6 and TRBJ2-5, is as follows: GAGVSQSPRYKVTKRGQDVALRCDPISGHVSLYWYRQALGQGPEFLTYFNYEAQQDKSGLPNDRFSAERPEGSISTLTIQRTEQRDSAMYRCASSRRVEETQYFGPGTRLLVL.

This clonotype was seen a few times. This chain links TRBV7-2 with TRBJ2-1, with 10 bases identical to TRBD1. Losses at the gene ends were 8 bases for V and 8 bases for J; bases not matched to a gene: 9. Germline values: CDR1 SGHTA, CDR2 FQGNSA. The CDR3 covers 14 residues. The CDR3 bases are TGTGCCAGCGTCCGACAGGGGGCGGGCGATGAGCAGTTCTTC. This gives the protein CASVRQGAGDEQFF.

This clonotype appeared a few times. V and J are TRBV29-1 and TRBJ1-2; D possibly corresponds to TRBD1 (5 bases). The CDR3 consists of 12 residues. V gave up 7 bases and J gave up 5 bases, with 14 bases separating them. CDR1 is SQVTM and CDR2 is ANQGSEA in the germline V gene. The CDR3 region is CSAGDGPYGYTF. DNA for the CDR3: TGCAGCGCCGGGGACGGGCCTTATGGCTACACCTTC.

This clonotype was counted a few times. This sequence joins TRBV3-1 and TRBJ1-4; D gene uncertain. Trimming cost V 3 bases and J 15 bases, with 11 bases left between them. In germline, CDR1 is LGHDT, CDR2 YNNKEL (reference sequence). The CDR3 totals 11 residues. The CDR3 region is CASSQRTKVFF. CDR3 DNA: TGTGCCAGCAGCCAGAGGACGAAAGTGTTTTTT.

This chain connects TRBV6-1 to TRBJ2-1; 7 bases align to TRBD1. The closer fit of TRBJ2-5 to the DNA end suggests the J call may be wrong. Germline-derived CDR1 and CDR2 are MNHNS and SASEGT. The CDR3 extends over 14 amino acids. CDR3 in amino acids: CASTLTGLEETQYF. CDR3 sequence (DNA): TGTGCCAGCACCCTGACAGGGCTAGAAGAGACCCAGTACTTC.

The chain links TRBV7-8 to TRBJ2-5; 14 nucleotides agree with TRBD2. Germline trimming cut 5 bases from V and 11 bases from J; bases unmatched to any gene: 10. The CDR3 length is 15 residues. CDR1 and CDR2 (germline): SGHVS, FQNEAQ. CDR3 in amino acids: CASSPPTSGGARQYF. CDR3 nucleotide sequence: TGTGCCAGCAGCCCTCCGACTAGCGGGGGGGCCAGGCAGTACTTC.

The rearrangement uses TRBV5-1 and TRBJ1-4; the D is unclear. The V end lost 4 bases, the J end lost 5 bases, and 12 bases lay between the germline ends. CDR1 SGHRS and CDR2 YFSETQ come from the germline V gene. CDR3 length: 14 residues. CDR3 in DNA: TGCGCCAGCAGCCGGGAGGGCCTGAATGAAAAACTGTTTTTT. Translating gives CASSREGLNEKLFF.